The 15 T cell receptor beta chains reported below all come from one sample, sequenced in a study of monozygotic twins with inflammatory bowel disease. Using the 5' RACE reads, TCRdb records one entry per CDR3 protein without DNA. Its clone listing holds approximately 400,000 distinct CDR3 sequences. Sequenced input: blood. All receptors come from a human donor with ulcerative colitis or Crohn's disease, or a healthy co-twin of an affected twin (not recorded which).

The chain uses TRBV10-3 and TRBJ2-2; the D call from TCRdb, TRBD1, cannot be confirmed without DNA. This CDR3 spans 15 amino acids. The germline V gene has CDR1 ENHRY and CDR2 SYGVKD. The CDR3 is CAIRRGTENTGELFF.

V usage is TRBV20-1 and J usage is TRBJ1-2; the D call from TCRdb, TRBD1, cannot be confirmed without DNA. Germline values: CDR1 DFQATT, CDR2 SNEGSKA (reference sequence). The CDR3 is 12 amino acids. CDR3 sequence reads: CQMGASNYGYTF.

The chain combines TRBV6-1 with TRBJ1-5. Germline lookup yields CDR1 MNHNS and CDR2 SASEGT. CDR3 length equals 13 residues. The CDR3: CASSKGRDQPQHF.

J is TRBJ2-7 and V is TRBV12-3 or TRBV12-4. The CDR3 contains 14 residues. The chain's CDR3 is CASSLGGRYYEQYF.

V is TRBV20-1 and J is TRBJ2-7; TCRdb gives TRBD1 as the D gene, but with no DNA this cannot be confirmed. CDR3 size: 17 residues. Looked up from germline, CDR1 is DFQATT and CDR2 is SNEGSKA (reference sequence). The chain's CDR3 is CSAPKAGAASHYDEQYF.

CDR3 sequence: CASRRDRGQSYEQYF. The genes are TRBV5-1 and TRBJ2-7; TCRdb's D gene call, TRBD1, goes unchecked for lack of DNA. This CDR3 has 15 residues. CDR1 and CDR2 (germline): SGHRS, YFSETQ. The full variable domain, rest sourced from reference TRBV5-1 and TRBJ2-7, is KAGVTQTPRYLIKTRGQQVTLSCSPISGHRSVSWYQQTPGQGLQFLFEYFSETQRNKGNFPGRFSGRQFSNSRSEMNVSTLELGDSALYLCASRRDRGQSYEQYFGPGTRLTVT.

V usage is TRBV5-6 and J usage is TRBJ2-2; TCRdb's D call of TRBD1 is untestable without DNA. CDR1 and CDR2 from the germline V gene are SGHDT and YYEEEE. The CDR3 consists of 16 residues. The CDR3 reads CASSADRGRHTGELFF.

This chain links TRBV5-1 with TRBJ1-6; TCRdb gives TRBD1 as the D gene, but with no DNA this cannot be confirmed. The germline V gene encodes CDR1 SGHRS and CDR2 YFSETQ. The CDR3 runs 14 residues. The CDR3: CASSSGEDGSPLHF.

The rearrangement joins TRBV19 to TRBJ1-5; the D call of TRBD1 rests on TCRdb alone, since no DNA is present to check it. The CDR3 contains 14 residues. The V gene's germline CDR1 is LNHDA and CDR2 SQIVND (reference sequence). The CDR3 is CASRTRDRERPQHF.

The V gene is TRBV20-1, the J gene TRBJ1-1; checking the TCRdb D call of TRBD1 is not possible without DNA. CDR3 length: 14 amino acids. The V gene's germline CDR1 is DFQATT and CDR2 SNEGSKA (reference sequence). This CDR3 is CSGEFPGMNTEAFF.

The V call is TRBV5-1, the J call TRBJ2-7; lacking DNA, the TRBD1 call made by TCRdb goes unchecked. The CDR3 loop spans 15 amino acids. Germline CDR1 reads SGHRS; CDR2 reads YFSETQ. CDR3 amino acids: CASSLWGEAALEQYF.

This sequence joins TRBV7-2 and TRBJ2-7; TCRdb's assignment of TRBD1 cannot be checked, as there is no DNA. The CDR3 loop spans 15 amino acids. Per germline, CDR1 SGHTA and CDR2 FQGNSA. CDR3 in amino acids: CASSLDRTGTYEQYF. The full variable domain, rest sourced from reference TRBV7-2 and TRBJ2-7, is GAGVSQSPSNKVTEKGKDVELRCDPISGHTALYWYRQSLGQGLEFLIYFQGNSAPDKSGLPSDRFSAERTGGSVSTLTIQRTQQEDSAVYLCASSLDRTGTYEQYFGPGTRLTVT.

The chain couples TRBV28 to TRBJ2-1; there is no DNA to check the TCRdb D call of TRBD1. Per the germline V gene, CDR1 is MDHEN and CDR2 is SYDVKM. The CDR3 extends over 14 amino acids. CDR3: CASSPQGRYNEQFF.

The V gene is TRBV7-9, the J gene TRBJ1-5; the TCRdb D gene call, TRBD1, has no DNA to confirm it. This CDR3 has 16 amino acids. CDR1 and CDR2 (germline): SEHNR, FQNEAQ (reference sequence). This CDR3 is CASSLGASAGNQPQHF. The variable domain in full, with the rest retrieved from reference TRBV7-9 and TRBJ1-5, is DTGVSQNPRHKITKRGQNVTFRCDPISEHNRLYWYRQTLGQGPEFLTYFQNEAQLEKSRLLSDRFSAERPKGSFSTLEIQRTEQGDSAMYLCASSLGASAGNQPQHFGDGTRLSIL.

The J gene is TRBJ1-5, the V gene TRBV20-1; the TRBD1 assignment by TCRdb is unverifiable without DNA. Germline V lookup: CDR1 DFQATT, CDR2 SNEGSKA (reference sequence). This CDR3 spans 13 amino acids. CDR3 amino acids: CSARGGSNQPQHF.